This T cell receptor (beta chain) comes out of a study of cytomegalovirus exposure and HLA in healthy donors. The CDR3 sequence is 14 residues long. In germline, CDR1 is MNHNS, CDR2 SASEGT. Trimming removed 1 base at V and 0 bases at J, with 6 bases between. Use of 60 Vbeta and 13 Jbeta primers characterized the PCR. Assay: immunoSEQ multiplex PCR; the TCRdb copy retains only in-frame clones and omits some. Of about 150,000 clones in the sample, 70% to 85% were seen once. This clone occurred a few times. This TCR derives from a male donor in good health and CMV-seronegative. This chain uses TRBV6-1 with TRBJ2-5, with D tentatively TRBD1 (5 bases). The sample comprised PBMCs. This chain's CDR3 is CASSEGRDQETQYF. For the CDR3, the DNA is TGTGCCAGCAGTGAAGGCAGGGACCAAGAGACCCAGTACTTC.